This T cell receptor (beta chain) was sequenced for a study of human T cells and chemical hapten exposure. About the research overall: For sensitization, 2% DPC was applied to an approximately 2 cm by approximately 2 cm patch of upper inner arm skin.

Time point in this sample: pre-sensitization, week 0. Noted treatment: therapeutic diphenylcyclopropenone sensitization with weekly scalp DPC. This clonotype was counted a few times. What it binds is unknown. Attachment of unique molecular identifiers to individual cDNA molecules was performed in the library. Original methodology: Ranging from roughly 20,000 to 750,000, TCR counts per sample had a median value of about 96,000. TCRdb ran MiXCR on the RACE reads and lists one entry per CDR3 protein. None of the V and J calls come from the authors' own analysis; TCRdb made them. The table shows about 270,000 distinct CDR3 sequences, with just under 8% occurring only once. Whole-study results and caveats: Counts of expanded TCRs (at PT1) showed a positive correlation with patch test score.

Trimming took 3 bases from V and 0 from J, leaving 9 bases between them. The germline gives CDR1 MNHEY, CDR2 SMNVEV (reference sequence). This CDR3 has 14 residues. The V call is TRBV27, the J call TRBJ2-7; no firm D call. This TCR was sampled from a man younger than 30 with alopecia areata. Some clones in this sample may be carry-over from other donors' samples. The sequenced sample was whole blood, obtained in connection with sensitization to the hapten diphenylcyclopropenone (DPC). The CDR3 sequence is CASSLKGNSYEQYF. The CDR3 bases are TGTGCCAGCAGTTTGAAAGGGAACTCCTACGAGCAGTACTTC.